One and the same sample provided the 13 T cell receptor beta chains below, sequenced in a study of shared clonotypes between healthy human individuals. Sequencing was performed with immunoSEQ multiplex PCR; in TCRdb, only in-frame clones are kept and a portion is missing. The table shows 2,500,000 or so clones, with over 85% occurring only once. Sequenced: naive CD4+ T cells from PBMCs. Noted subset: CD45RA+ positively selected. Receptor source: a man younger than 30 in good health. Some clones in this sample may be carry-over from other donors' samples.

For the CDR3, the DNA is TGTGCCAGCAGCCTGCTCGGGACAGGGAGAAACACCATATATTTT. Protein sequence: CASSLLGTGRNTIYF. The chain links TRBV4-2 to TRBJ1-3, with TRBD1 matching 9 bases. V was clipped by 4 bases and J by 5 bases; unmatched bases: 6. The CDR3 has 15 residues. Germline V gene sequence: CDR1 LGHNA, CDR2 YNFKEQ.

This sequence joins TRBV6-1 and TRBJ1-2; weak D call: TRBD1 (5 bases). Trimming left V 0 bases short and J 4 bases short, with 9 bases between. This CDR3 spans 14 amino acids. Germline V lookup: CDR1 MNHNS, CDR2 SASEGT. The CDR3 DNA reads TGTGCCAGCAGTGAAGCTCTCACAGGCTATGGCTACACCTTC. Residues: CASSEALTGYGYTF.

The chain joins TRBV7-9 to TRBJ2-1; the D is unclear. This CDR3 is 12 amino acids long. The V end was cut by 3 bases, the J end by 10 bases, with 10 bases between. The germline gives CDR1 SEHNR, CDR2 FQNEAQ (reference sequence). In DNA, the CDR3 is TGTGCCAGCAGCTTCGGTCCGCTAGAGCAGTTCTTC. Translating gives CASSFGPLEQFF.

About this clone itself: The same CDR3 also results from other DNA sequences found in this sample. The CDR3 nucleotides are TGCGCCAGCAGCCCCGACAGGTCTTACGAGCAGTACTTC. Translated: CASSPDRSYEQYF. The chain is built from TRBV5-1 and TRBJ2-7; D possibly corresponds to TRBD1 (6 bases). Trimming cost V 4 bases and J 4 bases, with 12 bases left between them. The CDR3 has 13 residues. Germline-derived CDR1 and CDR2 are SGHRS and YFSETQ.

The V call is TRBV30, the J call TRBJ2-5; D not certain. The germline V gene has CDR1 GTSNPN and CDR2 SVGIG (reference sequence). The CDR3 has 10 residues. V was pared by 7 bases and J by 5 bases, with 8 bases between. Here the CDR3 reads CAYQGETQYF. The CDR3 DNA reads TGTGCCTACCAAGGGGAGACCCAGTACTTC. Supplemented by reference TRBV30 and TRBJ2-5, the full variable domain reads SQTIHQWPATLVQPVGSPLSLECTVEGTSNPNLYWYRQAAGRGLQLLFYSVGIGQISSEVPQNLSASRPQDRQFILSSKKLLLSDSGFYLCAYQGETQYFGPGTRLLVL.

This chain joins TRBV2 and TRBJ1-1; D is ambiguous. Trimming shortened V by 7 bases and J by 4 bases, and 7 bases separated the two germline ends. The CDR3 sequence is 11 residues long. In germline, CDR1 is SNHLY, CDR2 FYNNEI. The CDR3 DNA reads TGTGCCAGCATGGTGTTCACTGAAGCTTTCTTT. As protein: CASMVFTEAFF.

This clone occurred a few times. Additional DNA sequences in this sample encode the identical CDR3. V and J are TRBV5-1 and TRBJ2-7; TRBD1 might be the D (6 bases). Trimming removed 3 bases from V and 3 bases from J, with 10 bases in between. Germline assignment: CDR1 SGHRS and CDR2 YFSETQ. CDR3 length equals 13 residues. DNA for the CDR3: TGCGCCAGCAGCTCGGGACACCTCTACGAGCAGTACTTC. Its protein is CASSSGHLYEQYF.

This chain links TRBV6-5 with TRBJ1-3; 10 positions agree with TRBD1. This CDR3 comprises 16 residues. Germline assignment: CDR1 MNHEY and CDR2 SVGAGI. V was pared by 0 bases and J by 3 bases, with 2 bases of the junction left unmatched. The CDR3 nucleotides are TGTGCCAGCAGTTACTCGGGGACAGGGGTTGGAAACACCATATATTTT. It translates to CASSYSGTGVGNTIYF.

The J gene is TRBJ2-4, the V gene TRBV6-6; D not resolved. Germline CDR1 is MNHNY and CDR2 is SVGAGI (reference sequence). The CDR3 is 14 residues long. Trimming pared 4 bases from V and 0 bases from J, leaving 7 bases between. In nucleotides, the CDR3 is TGTGCCAGCAGTTCGAGGTTAGCCAAAAACATTCAGTACTTC. This gives the protein CASSSRLAKNIQYF.

This clone was seen a single time. This chain uses TRBV27 with TRBJ1-2, with D possibly TRBD1 on 6 matching bases. The CDR3 length is 14 residues. V lost 6 bases, J lost 4 bases, and 15 bases lay in between. The germline V gene encodes CDR1 MNHEY and CDR2 SMNVEV (reference sequence). The CDR3 region has the DNA TGTGCCAGCAGCCCGGGACACCAGAGCTATGGCTACACCTTC. This gives the protein CASSPGHQSYGYTF.

This clone has only a few counts. The chain carries TRBV28 and TRBJ1-1; D is ambiguous. Germline assignment: CDR1 MDHEN and CDR2 SYDVKM. The CDR3 spans 13 residues. With 5 bases removed from V and 8 bases from J, the gap between germline ends came to 15 bases. The CDR3 sequence is CASSPRHRTEAFF. The DNA for the CDR3 is TGTGCCAGCAGTCCAAGGCACCGCACCGAAGCTTTCTTT.

The rearrangement uses TRBV6-1 and TRBJ2-1; no clear D. Germline V gene data show CDR1 as MNHNS and CDR2 as SASEGT. CDR3 size: 12 residues. V lost 5 bases and J 10 bases, leaving 12 bases between the germline ends. The CDR3 nucleotides read TGTGCCAGCAGTTCGTTAGCCTCCGAGCAGTTCTTC. Encoded protein: CASSSLASEQFF.

The chain combines TRBV4-3 with TRBJ1-3; 12 bases fit TRBD1. Germline loops: CDR1 LGHNA, CDR2 YSLEER. The CDR3 sequence is 15 residues long. V lost 3 bases to trimming and J lost 7 bases; unmatched junction nucleotides: 4. CDR3 bases: TGCGCCAGCAGCCACCTGGGACAGGGGGCGAACACCATATATTTT. Amino acids: CASSHLGQGANTIYF.